A selection of T cell receptor beta chains follows, all from one sample in a study of shared clonotypes between healthy human individuals. The repertoire was sequenced with immunoSEQ multiplex PCR; TCRdb's copy has only in-frame clones and lacks some. The sample includes millions of clones, approximately 95% seen only once; the top ten take 0.1% to 0.15%. Sequenced sample: naive CD4+ T cells sorted from blood. Source of these receptors: a man younger than 35 in good health. The CDR3 runs from the conserved cysteine through the conserved F or W. A D gene is named only where the DNA matches it firmly. Clone size is shown for a subset of rows, as once, few, many or a class of expanded clone.

d_gene: TRBD1; abundance: -; v_gene: TRBV2; j_gene: TRBJ1-5; CDR3aa: CASSEQGGRNQPQHF; CDR3nt: TGTGCCAGCAGTGAACAGGGGGGTCGAAATCAGCCCCAGCATTTT
d_gene: TRBD2; abundance: -; v_gene: TRBV14; j_gene: TRBJ2-3; CDR3aa: CASSRDGGAGTDTQYF; CDR3nt: TGTGCCAGCAGCCGAGACGGGGGGGCGGGCACAGATACGCAGTATTTT
d_gene: TRBD2; abundance: once; v_gene: TRBV9; j_gene: TRBJ2-1; CDR3aa: CASSLSSGGTLYNEQFF; CDR3nt: TGTGCCAGCAGCTTAAGCAGCGGGGGGACACTTTACAATGAGCAGTTCTTC
d_gene: TRBD1; abundance: -; v_gene: TRBV11-2; j_gene: TRBJ1-1; CDR3aa: CASSTRQGVNTEAFF; CDR3nt: TGTGCCAGCAGCACGCGCCAGGGGGTGAACACTGAAGCTTTCTTT
d_gene: -; abundance: -; v_gene: TRBV20-1; j_gene: TRBJ1-1; CDR3aa: CSAFLNTEAFF; CDR3nt: TGCAGTGCCTTCTTAAACACTGAAGCTTTCTTT
d_gene: -; abundance: -; v_gene: TRBV5-1; j_gene: TRBJ2-2; CDR3aa: CASSLASGANTGELFF; CDR3nt: TGCGCCAGCAGCTTGGCTTCGGGAGCGAACACCGGGGAGCTGTTTTTT
d_gene: TRBD1; abundance: -; v_gene: TRBV27; j_gene: TRBJ1-5; CDR3aa: CASSLVGTGHQPQHF; CDR3nt: TGTGCCAGCAGTTTGGTGGGGACAGGGCATCAGCCCCAGCATTTT
d_gene: -; abundance: once; v_gene: TRBV28; j_gene: TRBJ1-5; CDR3aa: CASTRTVSNQPQHF; CDR3nt: TGTGCCAGCACCAGGACAGTAAGCAATCAGCCCCAGCATTTT
d_gene: -; abundance: -; v_gene: TRBV27; j_gene: TRBJ2-7; CDR3aa: CASAPGGTYEQYF; CDR3nt: TGTGCCAGCGCCCCCGGGGGAACCTACGAGCAGTACTTC
d_gene: -; abundance: -; v_gene: TRBV6-6; j_gene: TRBJ2-7; CDR3aa: CASSYGLLSSYEQYF; CDR3nt: TGTGCCAGCAGCTACGGTCTCCTGAGCTCCTACGAGCAGTACTTC
d_gene: -; abundance: few; v_gene: TRBV10-3; j_gene: TRBJ2-7; CDR3aa: CATRAGISYEQYF; CDR3nt: TGTGCCACCAGGGCAGGAATATCCTACGAGCAGTACTTC
d_gene: TRBD1; abundance: -; v_gene: TRBV5-4; j_gene: TRBJ2-5; CDR3aa: CASSPAPGQGQQTQYF; CDR3nt: TGTGCCAGCAGTCCCGCCCCGGGACAGGGACAACAGACCCAGTACTTC
d_gene: -; abundance: -; v_gene: TRBV6-1; j_gene: TRBJ1-6; CDR3aa: CASSYSSYNSPLHF; CDR3nt: TGTGCCAGCAGTTATAGCTCCTATAATTCACCCCTCCACTTT
d_gene: -; abundance: -; v_gene: TRBV12-5; j_gene: TRBJ2-7; CDR3aa: CASGLVTGLGSWKQYF; CDR3nt: TGTGCTAGTGGTTTGGTAACAGGTCTAGGATCCTGGAAGCAGTACTTC
d_gene: -; abundance: -; v_gene: TRBV30; j_gene: TRBJ1-1; CDR3aa: CAWKLRRTEAFF; CDR3nt: TGTGCCTGGAAACTAAGGAGGACTGAAGCTTTCTTT
d_gene: -; abundance: -; v_gene: TRBV5-5; j_gene: TRBJ1-2; CDR3aa: CASSSAGVLDGYTF; CDR3nt: TGTGCCAGCAGCTCGGCGGGGGTATTAGATGGCTACACCTTC
d_gene: -; abundance: -; v_gene: TRBV5-1; j_gene: TRBJ2-7; CDR3aa: CASSLEGSYEQYF; CDR3nt: TGCGCCAGCAGCTTGGAGGGGTCCTACGAGCAGTACTTC
d_gene: -; abundance: -; v_gene: TRBV28; j_gene: TRBJ1-6; CDR3aa: CASTTEGTGWVRVSPLHF; CDR3nt: TGTGCCAGCACCACGGAAGGCACAGGATGGGTCAGGGTGTCACCCCTCCACTTT
d_gene: -; abundance: once; v_gene: TRBV7-9; j_gene: TRBJ1-3; CDR3aa: CASSLVVGAGNTIYF; CDR3nt: TGTGCCAGCAGCTTAGTAGTGGGTGCTGGAAACACCATATATTTT
d_gene: -; abundance: -; v_gene: TRBV6-5; j_gene: TRBJ1-4; CDR3aa: CASSDTGTFEKLFF; CDR3nt: TGTGCCAGCAGTGACACCGGGACATTTGAAAAACTGTTTTTT
d_gene: TRBD1; abundance: -; v_gene: TRBV5-1; j_gene: TRBJ2-5; CDR3aa: CASSLATPIDRGETQYF; CDR3nt: TGCGCCAGCAGCTTGGCCACCCCCATTGACAGGGGGGAGACCCAGTACTTC